Listed below are T cell receptor beta chains from one sample, sequenced in a study of cytomegalovirus exposure and HLA in healthy donors. Clones were sequenced by immunoSEQ multiplex PCR, and TCRdb holds only the in-frame ones, with some missing. The sample yields more than 100,000 clones, approximately 64% seen once. Sequencing input: PBMCs. Source of these receptors: a woman aged 50 to 60 in good health and CMV-seronegative. Both conserved end residues are part of each CDR3. Each record gives: clone size, D gene, V gene, J gene, CDR3 protein, CDR3 DNA. A D gene is named only where the DNA matches it firmly. Only part of the rows carry a size: once, few, many, or a class if the clone is expanded.

size: -; D: TRBD1; V: TRBV5-4; J: TRBJ2-7; CDR3: CASSLGTGESYEQYF; DNA: TGTGCCAGCAGCTTGGGGACAGGGGAGAGTTACGAGCAGTACTTC
size: -; D: -; V: TRBV13; J: TRBJ2-7; CDR3: CASSLGRVGSYEQYF; DNA: TGTGCCAGCAGCTTAGGCAGGGTAGGGTCCTACGAGCAGTACTTC
size: -; D: -; V: TRBV30; J: TRBJ1-1; CDR3: CAWKRRGGDTEAFF; DNA: TGTGCCTGGAAGCGGAGGGGGGGGGACACTGAAGCTTTCTTT
size: -; D: -; V: TRBV19; J: TRBJ2-5; CDR3: CASSMYPSGTLQETQYF; DNA: TGTGCCAGTAGTATGTATCCATCCGGGACATTACAAGAGACCCAGTACTTC
size: -; D: -; V: TRBV11-2; J: TRBJ1-6; CDR3: CASSFAGSPLHF; DNA: TGTGCCAGCAGCTTTGCCGGTTCACCCCTCCACTTT
size: -; D: -; V: TRBV6-4; J: TRBJ2-2; CDR3: CASSDVGGTGELFF; DNA: TGTGCCAGCAGTGACGTTGGAGGAACCGGGGAGCTGTTTTTT
size: medium-sized; D: TRBD1; V: TRBV6-1; J: TRBJ1-5; CDR3: CASSEAGQGYQPQHF; DNA: TGTGCCAGCAGTGAAGCGGGACAGGGCTATCAGCCCCAGCATTTT
size: -; D: -; V: TRBV28; J: TRBJ1-3; CDR3: CAGGSSGNTIYF; DNA: TGTGCCGGGGGGAGCTCTGGAAACACCATATATTTT
size: once; D: -; V: TRBV5-4; J: TRBJ1-4; CDR3: CASSLGATAEKLFF; DNA: TGTGCCAGCAGCTTGGGGGCCACCGCTGAAAAACTGTTTTTT
size: -; D: TRBD1; V: TRBV30; J: TRBJ2-3; CDR3: CACRPRDRYTDTQYF; DNA: TGTGCCTGTCGGCCACGGGACAGGTACACAGATACGCAGTATTTT
size: -; D: -; V: TRBV14; J: TRBJ2-3; CDR3: CASSQDNGGITDTQYF; DNA: TGTGCCAGCAGCCAAGATAATGGCGGAATCACAGATACGCAGTATTTT
size: -; D: TRBD1; V: TRBV28; J: TRBJ1-2; CDR3: CASSPAGTGGYGYTF; DNA: TGTGCCAGCAGTCCGGCCGGGACAGGGGGCTATGGCTACACCTTC
size: -; D: TRBD2; V: TRBV4-2; J: TRBJ2-3; CDR3: CASSQVTSGGDTQYF; DNA: TGTGCCAGCAGCCAAGTTACTAGCGGGGGAGATACGCAGTATTTT
size: few; D: -; V: TRBV6-5; J: TRBJ1-6; CDR3: CASQAQDRLYSPLHF; DNA: TGTGCCAGCCAAGCCCAGGACAGACTATATTCACCCCTCCACTTT
size: -; D: -; V: TRBV5-1; J: TRBJ2-2; CDR3: CASSLGQLNTGELFF; DNA: TGCGCCAGCAGCTTGGGTCAGTTAAACACCGGGGAGCTGTTTTTT
size: -; D: -; V: TRBV6-6; J: TRBJ2-3; CDR3: CASMFEQSTDTQYF; DNA: TGTGCCAGCATGTTCGAACAGAGCACAGATACGCAGTATTTT
size: -; D: -; V: TRBV10-3; J: TRBJ2-7; CDR3: CAISGRVPGAYEQYF; DNA: TGTGCCATCAGTGGCAGGGTACCGGGTGCCTACGAGCAGTACTTC
size: -; D: TRBD1; V: TRBV15; J: TRBJ2-5; CDR3: CATSSYGTGPQETQYF; DNA: TGTGCCACCAGCAGCTACGGGACAGGGCCTCAAGAGACCCAGTACTTC
size: -; D: -; V: TRBV7-6; J: TRBJ2-5; CDR3: CASSLTPSGYQETQYF; DNA: TGTGCCAGCAGCTTAACGCCGTCGGGGTACCAAGAGACCCAGTACTTC
size: few; D: TRBD1; V: TRBV7-2; J: TRBJ2-2; CDR3: CASRSGTGRTGELFF; DNA: TGTGCCAGCAGGTCCGGGACAGGTCGCACCGGGGAGCTGTTTTTT
size: few; D: -; V: TRBV2; J: TRBJ1-2; CDR3: CASSVTVSNYGYTF; DNA: TGTGCCAGCAGTGTGACAGTTAGTAACTATGGCTACACCTTC
size: -; D: TRBD2; V: TRBV5-4; J: TRBJ2-5; CDR3: CASSLALRGGTPRLETQYF; DNA: TGTGCCAGCAGCTTGGCCCTGCGGGGGGGCACCCCTCGATTGGAGACCCAGTACTTC
size: -; D: TRBD1; V: TRBV29-1; J: TRBJ1-1; CDR3: CSVERKGADWGAFF; DNA: TGCAGCGTTGAAAGGAAGGGGGCGGACTGGGGAGCTTTCTTT
size: once; D: -; V: TRBV27; J: TRBJ2-5; CDR3: CASSPIDEPKRETQYF; DNA: TGTGCCAGCAGCCCTATCGATGAGCCTAAGCGGGAGACCCAGTACTTC
size: few; D: -; V: TRBV27; J: TRBJ1-4; CDR3: CASRDILNEKLFF; DNA: TGTGCCAGCAGGGACATACTTAATGAAAAACTGTTTTTT
size: -; D: -; V: TRBV21-1; J: TRBJ2-1; CDR3: CASSRKRGQVTYNEQFF; DNA: TGTGCCAGCAGCCGAAAAAGAGGACAGGTTACCTACAATGAGCAGTTCTTC
size: once; D: -; V: TRBV5-4; J: TRBJ1-2; CDR3: CASSLMGGARDGYTF; DNA: TGTGCCAGCAGCTTGATGGGGGGGGCGCGAGATGGCTACACCTTC
size: -; D: -; V: TRBV10-3; J: TRBJ2-3; CDR3: CAISDPVFGADTQYF; DNA: TGTGCCATCAGTGACCCCGTTTTTGGGGCGGATACGCAGTATTTT
size: -; D: TRBD2; V: TRBV18; J: TRBJ2-5; CDR3: CASSPPGLGVGETQYF; DNA: TGTGCCAGCTCACCGCCGGGACTAGGGGTAGGGGAGACCCAGTACTTC
size: -; D: -; V: TRBV11-2; J: TRBJ1-2; CDR3: CASSFAGAGYTF; DNA: TGTGCCAGCAGCTTTGCGGGGGCTGGCTACACCTTC
size: -; D: -; V: TRBV29-1; J: TRBJ2-1; CDR3: CSVEDSGGHEQFF; DNA: TGCAGCGTTGAAGACTCGGGGGGCCATGAGCAGTTCTTC
size: -; D: TRBD1; V: TRBV7-3; J: TRBJ1-2; CDR3: CASSLPGQGYGYTF; DNA: TGTGCCAGCAGCCTACCGGGACAGGGCTATGGCTACACCTTC
size: -; D: TRBD1; V: TRBV6-1; J: TRBJ2-7; CDR3: CASSFGQGIPYEQYF; DNA: TGTGCCAGCAGTTTTGGACAGGGGATTCCCTACGAGCAGTACTTC
size: -; D: TRBD2; V: TRBV11-3; J: TRBJ2-5; CDR3: CASSLEASGTNQETQYF; DNA: TGTGCCAGCAGCTTAGAAGCTAGCGGGACAAACCAAGAGACCCAGTACTTC
size: -; D: -; V: TRBV30; J: TRBJ2-4; CDR3: CAWSSGTTKNIQYF; DNA: TGTGCCTGGAGTTCCGGGACAACCAAAAACATTCAGTACTTC
size: few; D: TRBD2; V: TRBV25-1; J: TRBJ2-2; CDR3: CASSGAGYNTGELFF; DNA: TGTGCCAGCAGTGGAGCGGGGTATAACACCGGGGAGCTGTTTTTT
size: -; D: TRBD1; V: TRBV12-5; J: TRBJ1-5; CDR3: CASGGGTGLNQPQHF; DNA: TGTGCTAGTGGGGGGGGGACAGGGCTGAATCAGCCCCAGCATTTT
size: once; D: TRBD1; V: TRBV4-1; J: TRBJ2-7; CDR3: CASSRTTRQGSPYEQYF; DNA: TGCGCCAGCAGCCGAACGACCAGACAGGGGTCACCCTACGAGCAGTACTTC
size: few; D: -; V: TRBV11-2; J: TRBJ1-1; CDR3: CASSFQGLMNTEAFF; DNA: TGTGCCAGCAGCTTTCAGGGACTAATGAACACTGAAGCTTTCTTT
size: -; D: -; V: TRBV6-5; J: TRBJ1-3; CDR3: CASSYSWGVSGNTIYF; DNA: TGTGCCAGCAGTTACTCGTGGGGCGTCTCTGGAAACACCATATATTTT
size: -; D: -; V: TRBV28; J: TRBJ1-2; CDR3: CASGGTGWVGYTF; DNA: TGTGCCAGCGGGGGAACAGGGTGGGTTGGCTACACCTTC
size: -; D: TRBD1; V: TRBV27; J: TRBJ2-7; CDR3: CASSLLTGSPYEQYF; DNA: TGTGCCAGCAGTTTATTGACAGGGTCGCCCTACGAGCAGTACTTC
size: -; D: TRBD2; V: TRBV11-3; J: TRBJ2-7; CDR3: CASTDSGRAHEQYF; DNA: TGTGCCAGCACCGATAGCGGGAGGGCCCACGAGCAGTACTTC
size: -; D: -; V: TRBV5-1; J: TRBJ2-2; CDR3: CASSLTSGFTGELFF; DNA: TGCGCCAGCAGCTTAACGTCAGGGTTCACCGGGGAGCTGTTTTTT
size: -; D: -; V: TRBV5-3; J: TRBJ1-4; CDR3: CARSSEQGWEKLFF; DNA: TGTGCCAGAAGCTCCGAACAGGGTTGGGAAAAACTGTTTTTT
size: -; D: TRBD2; V: TRBV11-1; J: TRBJ2-2; CDR3: CASSLLRLAGVQGGELFF; DNA: TGTGCCAGCAGCCTGCTGAGACTAGCGGGGGTACAAGGCGGGGAGCTGTTTTTT
size: -; D: TRBD1; V: TRBV28; J: TRBJ1-2; CDR3: CASSPNARDRGRGYTF; DNA: TGTGCCAGCAGCCCGAATGCCCGGGACAGGGGGCGCGGCTACACCTTC
size: few; D: TRBD1; V: TRBV19; J: TRBJ1-5; CDR3: CASSGQDFFQPQHF; DNA: TGTGCCAGTAGTGGACAGGATTTTTTTCAGCCCCAGCATTTT